One sample yielded the 12 T cell receptor beta chains listed below, sequenced in a study of blood T cell repertoires in COVID-19. Measured with immunoSEQ multiplex PCR; TCRdb has only the in-frame clones, and not every one. The repertoire includes about 130,000 clones, approximately 70% of them detected once, and under 2.5% sits in the top ten. Sequenced sample: peripheral blood. These receptors originate from an older woman with acute or convalescent COVID-19.

The chain couples TRBV28 to TRBJ2-4, with D possibly matching TRBD2 (6 bases). The CDR3 covers 14 residues. Germline lookup yields CDR1 MDHEN and CDR2 SYDVKM. The V and J ends lost 3 bases and 7 bases respectively, with 13 bases between them. In DNA form, the CDR3 reads TGTGCCAGCAGTTTTATTTCGGGAGAGAACATTCAGTACTTC. Protein sequence: CASSFISGENIQYF. Looking up the rest from reference TRBV28 and TRBJ2-4 gives the full variable domain: DVKVTQSSRYLVKRTGEKVFLECVQDMDHENMFWYRQDPGLGLRLIYFSYDVKMKEKGDIPEGYSVSREKKERFSLILESASTNQTSMYLCASSFISGENIQYFGAGTRLSVL.

This clone showed up just a few times. V usage is TRBV28 and J usage is TRBJ1-2; 7 bases map to TRBD1. The CDR3 has 15 amino acids. V lost 4 bases to trimming and J lost 4 bases; unmatched junction nucleotides: 9. CDR1 and CDR2 from the germline V gene are MDHEN and SYDVKM. CDR3 region: CASSSTGQELYGYTF. In DNA, the CDR3 is TGTGCCAGCAGTTCTACTGGACAGGAACTCTATGGCTACACCTTC.

The chain carries TRBV7-2 and TRBJ2-7, with 11 positions matching TRBD1. Germline-derived CDR1 and CDR2 are SGHTA and FQGNSA. V dropped 0 bases and J dropped 9; count of bases not matched to a gene: 7. This CDR3 has 15 amino acids. DNA of the CDR3: TGTGCCAGCAGCTTAGCAGGGACAGGGGGAAGTGGGCAGTACTTC. Its translation is CASSLAGTGGSGQYF.

The chain has TRBV18 and TRBJ2-2; 8 bases agree with TRBD2. This CDR3 is built from 16 residues. Trimming removed 3 bases from V and 7 bases from J; junction bases left unmatched: 10. From germline, CDR1 is KGHSH and CDR2 LQKENI. CDR3 in amino acids: CASSPEKAGVSGELFF. The CDR3 bases are TGTGCCAGCTCACCTGAAAAAGCGGGAGTGAGCGGGGAGCTGTTTTTT.

The rearrangement uses TRBV5-4 and TRBJ2-3; weak D call: TRBD1 (6 bases). Germline V gene lookup returns CDR1 SGHNT and CDR2 YYREEE (reference sequence). The CDR3 totals 14 residues. V lost 7 bases and J 4 bases, leaving 16 bases between the germline ends. The CDR3, as DNA: TGTGCCAGCCAACGGGAAGCAGGGGCAGATACGCAGTATTTT. This translates into CASQREAGADTQYF.

This clone has more than one count but fewer than ten. The V gene is TRBV4-1, the J gene TRBJ2-7; the D gene is possibly TRBD1 (6 bases). Per germline, CDR1 MGHRA and CDR2 YSYEKL. V gave up 0 bases and J gave up 2 bases, with 23 bases separating them. The CDR3 extends over 19 amino acids. The CDR3 nucleotides are TGCGCCAGCAGCCAAGAATCCAACGGGCCCGGGACACTTGCCTACGAGCAGTACTTC. This gives the protein CASSQESNGPGTLAYEQYF.

The chain couples TRBV7-8 to TRBJ2-2, with 9 nucleotides matching TRBD2. The CDR3 contains 16 residues. V shed 4 bases, J shed 5 bases, and the junction held 8 bases outside the gene matches. Germline V lookup: CDR1 SGHVS, CDR2 FQNEAQ. For the CDR3, the DNA is TGTGCCAGCAGCTCCGCCGCGGGGGGGCCGACCGGGGAGCTGTTTTTT. Translation gives CASSSAAGGPTGELFF.

The chain couples TRBV9 to TRBJ2-1; 7 bases line up with TRBD1. V lost 2 bases to trimming and J lost 2 bases; unmatched junction nucleotides: 10. The CDR3 consists of 17 residues. The germline gives CDR1 SGDLS, CDR2 YYNGEE. The CDR3 coding sequence is TGTGCCAGCAGCGTCAATTCAGGGGGTTACGCCTACAATGAGCAGTTCTTC. It specifies CASSVNSGGYAYNEQFF.

The CDR3 nucleotides are TGTGCCAGCAGTTATGACACGTACACAGATACGCAGTATTTT. Protein product: CASSYDTYTDTQYF. The chain uses TRBV6-5 and TRBJ2-3, with D unresolved. Germline CDR1 and CDR2: MNHEY and SVGAGI. V gave up 3 bases and J gave up 2 bases, with 9 bases separating them. The CDR3 is made up of 14 amino acids.

The J gene is TRBJ2-5, the V gene TRBV5-1, with D tentatively TRBD2 (5 bases). Trimming left V 7 bases short and J 4 bases short, with 17 bases between. Per the germline V gene, CDR1 is SGHRS and CDR2 is YFSETQ. This CDR3 is built from 14 residues. The CDR3 reads CASLPSVEGETQYF. CDR3 nucleotide sequence: TGCGCCAGCCTACCGTCGGTAGAGGGAGAGACCCAGTACTTC.

The chain uses TRBV19 and TRBJ2-1, with TRBD2 identical over 8 bases. This CDR3 contains 15 residues. The V and J ends lost 3 bases and 8 bases, in that order; junction bases with no gene match: 9. Germline CDR1 is LNHDA and CDR2 is SQIVND (reference sequence). CDR3 coding DNA: TGTGCCAGTAGTATCCGCCGGGGGGGCGGAGATGAGCAGTTCTTC. Translation gives CASSIRRGGGDEQFF. Supplemented by reference TRBV19 and TRBJ2-1, the full variable domain reads DGGITQSPKYLFRKEGQNVTLSCEQNLNHDAMYWYRQDPGQGLRLIYYSQIVNDFQKGDIAEGYSVSREKKESFPLTVTSAQKNPTAFYLCASSIRRGGGDEQFFGPGTRLTVL.

J is TRBJ2-5 and V is TRBV5-1; a weak D match, TRBD2 (6 bases). Trimming left V 0 bases short and J 2 bases short, with 8 bases between. The CDR3 is 14 residues long. Germline V gene sequence: CDR1 SGHRS, CDR2 YFSETQ. CDR3 sequence: CASSLGAGQETQYF. The CDR3 DNA reads TGCGCCAGCAGCTTGGGAGCGGGTCAAGAGACCCAGTACTTC.